The 10 T cell receptor beta chains in this list originate from one sample, sequenced in a study of cytomegalovirus exposure and HLA in healthy donors listed by TCRdb under 2017. Library preparation used the immunoSEQ multiplex PCR assay. A mixture of 60 forward primers for TCR Vbeta segments and 13 reverse primers for TCR Jbeta segments was used in the multiplex PCR. The table was pulled from immuneACCESS by TCRdb, which kept in-frame rearrangements only. Such tables lose some clones; where checked, under half of the loss comes from unresolved V genes, and the rest has no known cause. In this sample the table shows about 190,000 clones, approximately 86% of which occur a single time. The ten most abundant clones make up around 1% of the sample. The material sequenced was PBMCs. Every receptor here comes from a boy aged 2 to 9 in good health and CMV-seronegative.

This sequence joins TRBV5-1 and TRBJ1-5; 9 nucleotides align to TRBD1. The germline V gene encodes CDR1 SGHRS and CDR2 YFSETQ. The CDR3 length is 14 residues. J lost 10 bases, V lost 5 bases, and 10 bases had no gene match. The CDR3 DNA sequence: TGCGCCAGCAGGGCCGGGACAGGGTTTTCACCCCAGCATTTT. Protein product: CASRAGTGFSPQHF.

As DNA, the CDR3 is TGTGCCAGCTCACCCTTTACGGAGGGGAGTGAAAAACTGTTTTTT. Its translation is CASSPFTEGSEKLFF. The chain uses TRBV18 and TRBJ1-4; D might be TRBD1 (5 bases). CDR1 and CDR2 (germline): KGHSH, LQKENI. Trimming shortened V by 3 bases and J by 7 bases, and 15 bases separated the two germline ends. CDR3 length: 15 residues.

The chain links TRBV6-1 to TRBJ1-4; D might be TRBD1 (6 bases). Trimming stripped 8 bases from V and 8 bases from J, with 15 bases between. CDR1 is MNHNS and CDR2 is SASEGT in the germline V gene. The CDR3 spans 13 residues. DNA of the CDR3: TGTGCCAGCGTACACCAGGGACACGAAAAACTGTTTTTT. Translating gives CASVHQGHEKLFF.

The chain has TRBV9 and TRBJ2-7; perhaps TRBD1 as D (6 bases). The CDR3 runs to 15 residues. Trimming pared 3 bases from V and 1 base from J, leaving 14 bases between. CDR1 is SGDLS and CDR2 is YYNGEE in the germline V gene. As DNA, the CDR3 is TGTGCCAGCAGCGCATACAGGGCCGGGTCCTACGAGCAGTACTTC. It translates to CASSAYRAGSYEQYF.

J is TRBJ1-1 and V is TRBV7-3, with TRBD1 matching 7 bases. The CDR3 contains 17 residues. CDR1 is SGHTA and CDR2 is FQGTGA in the germline V gene. The V segment lost 5 bases and the J segment 5 bases; nucleotides outside the gene matches: 17. The CDR3: CASSPGRQGIEGTEAFF. The CDR3 DNA reads TGTGCCAGCAGCCCTGGCCGACAGGGAATCGAGGGGACTGAAGCTTTCTTT.

The V call is TRBV19, the J call TRBJ2-7; TRBD1 might be the D (6 bases). Trimming removed 2 bases at V and 3 bases at J, with 17 bases between. The V gene's germline CDR1 is LNHDA and CDR2 SQIVND (reference sequence). This CDR3 comprises 16 residues. CDR3 in DNA: TGTGCCAGTAGTATAAGCCCCGACAGGCGGAGCTACGAGCAGTACTTC. Translating gives CASSISPDRRSYEQYF.

This chain connects TRBV2 to TRBJ1-1; tentative D call: TRBD1 (5 bases). Germline V CDR1 and CDR2: SNHLY, FYNNEI. Trimming stripped 0 bases from V and 6 bases from J, with 14 bases between. CDR3 length: 15 amino acids. The CDR3 reads CASSEAQVRGAEAFF. CDR3 DNA sequence: TGTGCCAGCAGTGAAGCCCAGGTACGGGGGGCTGAAGCTTTCTTT.

This chain connects TRBV27 to TRBJ1-6, with 8 bases lining up with TRBD1. The CDR3 is 14 residues long. Germline V gives CDR1 MNHEY, CDR2 SMNVEV (reference sequence). With 11 bases clipped from V and 6 bases from J, the junction kept 9 bases outside the gene matches. The CDR3 coding sequence is TGTGCCTGCATGGACAGGGAAGGTAATTCACCCCTCCACTTT. This codes for CACMDREGNSPLHF.

The rearrangement uses TRBV4-1 and TRBJ2-7; D remains unclear. This CDR3 has 15 residues. Per the germline V gene, CDR1 is MGHRA and CDR2 is YSYEKL. Trimming cost V 5 bases and J 3 bases, with 17 bases left between them. CDR3 protein: CASSELIMIGYEQYF. In nucleotides, the CDR3 is TGCGCCAGCAGCGAACTAATAATGATTGGCTACGAGCAGTACTTC.

The chain links TRBV29-1 to TRBJ2-5, with 7 bases fitting TRBD2. The CDR3 totals 12 residues. In germline, CDR1 is SQVTM, CDR2 ANQGSEA. The J segment lost 5 bases and the V segment lost 4 bases, leaving 4 bases of the junction unmatched. This chain's CDR3 is CSVVWGGETQYF. The DNA for the CDR3 is TGCAGCGTTGTGTGGGGGGGGGAGACCCAGTACTTC.